The 22 T cell receptor beta chains reported below all come from one sample, sequenced in a study of blood T cell repertoires in COVID-19. Measured with immunoSEQ multiplex PCR; TCRdb has only the in-frame clones, and not every one. The sample includes 65,000 to 90,000 clones, more than 75% of them seen just once. The sample taken for sequencing was peripheral blood. The receptors come from a woman aged 18-29 years with acute or convalescent COVID-19.

This rearrangement joins TRBV27 to TRBJ2-7, with 7 nucleotides matching TRBD1. The germline gives CDR1 MNHEY, CDR2 SMNVEV (reference sequence). The CDR3 has 14 residues. Trimming took 8 bases from V and 5 from J; bases not matched to a gene: 12. The CDR3, as DNA: TGTGCCAGCTGGTCGACAGGGCTTTCGGACGAGCAGTACTTC. Translation: CASWSTGLSDEQYF.

V is TRBV9 and J is TRBJ2-5; 9 positions agree with TRBD2. Trimming removed 1 base from V and 1 base from J; junction bases left unmatched: 2. Germline V gene sequence: CDR1 SGDLS, CDR2 YYNGEE. The CDR3 runs to 15 residues. In DNA form, the CDR3 reads TGTGCCAGCAGCGTAAGCGGGAGGACCCAAGAGACCCAGTACTTC. It codes for CASSVSGRTQETQYF. Full variable domain (rest looked up from reference TRBV9 and TRBJ2-5): DSGVTQTPKHLITATGQRVTLRCSPRSGDLSVYWYQQSLDQGLQFLIQYYNGEERAKGNILERFSAQQFPDLHSELNLSSLELGDSALYFCASSVSGRTQETQYFGPGTRLLVL.

This chain uses TRBV27 with TRBJ2-3; 10 nucleotides line up with TRBD2. Trimming removed 5 bases from V and 3 bases from J; junction bases left unmatched: 8. The CDR3 is made up of 16 amino acids. CDR1 MNHEY and CDR2 SMNVEV come from the germline V gene (reference sequence). The CDR3 nucleotides read TGTGCCAGCAGTAACCGAGCGGGGGGGGGAACAGATACGCAGTATTTT. This gives the protein CASSNRAGGGTDTQYF.

The chain is built from TRBV21-1 and TRBJ1-5. TRBV21-1 corresponds to a pseudogene. The length of the CDR3 is 13 residues. The CDR3 nucleotides read TGTGCCAGCACCCCCCGGGTCGGTCAGCCCCAGCATTTT. This gives the protein CASTPRVGQPQHF.

The chain uses TRBV7-2 and TRBJ2-6; D is perhaps TRBD2 (5 bases). From germline, CDR1 is SGHTA and CDR2 FQGNSA. The V gene lost 5 bases and the J gene lost 0 bases, with 20 bases spanning the gap. This CDR3 has 19 amino acids. Written as DNA, the CDR3 is TGTGCCAGCAGCCCCCGTAGTGAAGCGGAGGTCTCTGGGGCCAACGTCCTGACTTTC. As protein: CASSPRSEAEVSGANVLTF.

CDR3 DNA sequence: TGTGCCAGCAGCGTAGGGGCCAGCAGCAATCAGCCCCAGCATTTT. As protein: CASSVGASSNQPQHF. The chain recombines TRBV9 with TRBJ1-5; no clear D. Germline loops: CDR1 SGDLS, CDR2 YYNGEE. The CDR3 runs to 15 residues. V lost 0 bases and J lost 1, with 8 bases in between.

This clone was detected a few times. The chain employs TRBV10-1 and TRBJ2-1; TRBD2 might be the D (6 bases). This CDR3 is built from 19 residues. Trimming removed 0 bases from V and 2 bases from J, with 20 bases in between. Germline CDR1 WNHNN, CDR2 SYGVQD (reference sequence). DNA of the CDR3: TGCGCCAGCAGTGAGTCGGAAAGCGGGCCATATCAAACCTACAATGAGCAGTTCTTC. Protein: CASSESESGPYQTYNEQFF.

J is TRBJ1-4 and V is TRBV11-2; maybe TRBD1 (6 bases). This CDR3 has 15 residues. V was trimmed by 5 bases and J by 8 bases, leaving 18 bases between them. The germline CDR1 and CDR2 sequences are SGHAT and FQNNGV. The CDR3 is CASSPTGRAWEKLFF. The CDR3 DNA is TGTGCCAGCAGCCCCACAGGGAGGGCCTGGGAAAAACTGTTTTTT.

Of note for this clone: This may be a read error, as it is one base from a much larger clone. The CDR3 region is CASSKTANTEAFF. In DNA, the CDR3 is TGTGCCAGCAGTAAGACAGCGAACACTGAAGCTTTCTTT. V and J are TRBV27 and TRBJ1-1, with D possibly TRBD1 on 5 matching bases. This CDR3 is 13 amino acids long. Germline V gene lookup returns CDR1 MNHEY and CDR2 SMNVEV (reference sequence). V was cut by 5 bases and J by 1 base, with 8 bases left in between.

This clone was seen a handful of times. The chain recombines TRBV7-9 with TRBJ1-1, with D possibly matching TRBD1 (6 bases). Germline V lookup: CDR1 SEHNR, CDR2 FQNEAQ (reference sequence). The V end was cut by 3 bases, the J end by 1 base, with 15 bases between. This CDR3 has 16 residues. The CDR3 DNA is TGTGCCAGCAGCTTCCATCAGGTGACAGGGAACACTGAAGCTTTCTTT. This translates into CASSFHQVTGNTEAFF.

V usage is TRBV7-9 and J usage is TRBJ1-1; possibly TRBD1 for D (5 bases). V lost 1 base and J 8 bases, leaving 14 bases between the germline ends. There are 14 residues in the CDR3. Germline V CDR1 and CDR2: SEHNR, FQNEAQ (reference sequence). The CDR3 region is CASSLGDLRGEAFF. DNA for the CDR3: TGTGCCAGCAGCTTAGGGGATCTGCGGGGGGAAGCTTTCTTT.

This chain connects TRBV11-2 to TRBJ1-1; possibly TRBD1 for D (5 bases). This CDR3 has 15 amino acids. CDR1 and CDR2 from the germline V gene are SGHAT and FQNNGV. V lost 3 bases to trimming and J lost 4 bases, with 15 bases between them. In DNA form, the CDR3 reads TGTGCCAGCAGCTTGGTCCAGGGTGTCGTCACTGAAGCTTTCTTT. This codes for CASSLVQGVVTEAFF.

This rearrangement joins TRBV5-4 to TRBJ1-6; weak D call: TRBD1 (5 bases). V lost 0 bases and J lost 9, with 10 bases in between. The germline gives CDR1 SGHNT, CDR2 YYREEE (reference sequence). The CDR3 length is 14 residues. The DNA for the CDR3 is TGTGCCAGCAGCTTGGGGGGCCCAGGTTCACCCCTCCACTTT. It codes for CASSLGGPGSPLHF.

The V and J genes are TRBV6-2 or TRBV6-3 and TRBJ1-1, with D unclear. Deletions cut 6 bases from V and 6 bases from J, with 14 bases between. The germline CDR1 and CDR2 sequences are MNHEY and SVGEGT. CDR3 size: 13 residues. The CDR3 region is CASSNSGFSEAFF. DNA of the CDR3: TGTGCCAGCAGCAACTCGGGGTTCTCTGAAGCTTTCTTT.

There are a few counts of this clone. This chain connects TRBV7-9 to TRBJ2-7; D not certain. V was shortened by 1 base and J by 7 bases, with 11 bases between the two germline ends. The CDR3 loop spans 13 amino acids. Germline V gene lookup returns CDR1 SEHNR and CDR2 FQNEAQ (reference sequence). CDR3: CASSLGWAQEQYF. CDR3 coding DNA: TGTGCCAGCAGCTTAGGGTGGGCTCAAGAGCAGTACTTC.

A word on this clone: The junction shows a germline mismatch at one end, possibly a read error. The V and J genes are TRBV7-9 and TRBJ2-3; 11 bases fit TRBD2. Germline V CDR1 and CDR2: SEHNR, FQNEAQ (reference sequence). This CDR3 region has 15 residues. CDR3 protein: CASRLAGGPKDTQYF. The CDR3 DNA reads TGTGCCAGCAGGTTAGCGGGGGGGCCGAAAGATACGCAGTATTTT. Looking up the rest from reference TRBV7-9 and TRBJ2-3 gives the full variable domain: DTGVSQNPRHKITKRGQNVTFRCDPISEHNRLYWYRQTLGQGPEFLTYFQNEAQLEKSRLLSDRFSAERPKGSFSTLEIQRTEQGDSAMYLCASRLAGGPKDTQYFGPGTRLTVL.

This clone was seen only a few times. The chain couples TRBV3-1 (or the pseudogene TRBV3-2) to TRBJ2-3; D uncertain. Looked up from germline, CDR1 is LGHDT and CDR2 is YNNKEL (reference sequence). The CDR3 has 16 residues. V was trimmed by 2 bases and J by 0 bases, leaving 12 bases between them. CDR3 nucleotides: TGTGCCAGCAGCCAATTAGCCAGAGAGAGCACAGATACGCAGTATTTT. Translation gives CASSQLARESTDTQYF.

The genes are TRBV12-3 or TRBV12-4 and TRBJ2-2; D unresolved. CDR3 length equals 12 residues. V was clipped by 3 bases and J by 5 bases, with 4 bases between them. CDR3 coding DNA: TGTGCCAGCAGTTTGAGGACCGGGGAGCTGTTTTTT. It translates to CASSLRTGELFF.

DNA for the CDR3: TGTGCCAGTAGTATAGATCTCGGACAGGGACTCGACGAGCAGTACTTC. Its translation is CASSIDLGQGLDEQYF. This rearrangement joins TRBV19 to TRBJ2-7; 8 nucleotides line up with TRBD1. The CDR3 is 16 amino acids. The germline CDR1 and CDR2 sequences are LNHDA and SQIVND (reference sequence). Trimming took 0 bases from V and 5 from J; bases not matched to a gene: 9.

This chain links TRBV6-1 with TRBJ1-5, with D unclear. CDR1 is MNHNS, CDR2 SASEGT, per germline. V dropped 2 bases and J dropped 2 bases, with 19 bases sitting between them. The length of the CDR3 is 18 residues. CDR3 loop: CASSEFSPSVAGNQPQHF. CDR3 bases: TGTGCCAGCAGTGAATTTTCACCAAGCGTGGCGGGCAATCAGCCCCAGCATTTT.

This clone has a single count. This chain links TRBV10-3 with TRBJ2-3; 15 bases agree with TRBD2. The length of the CDR3 is 20 residues. The J segment lost 6 bases and the V segment lost 2 bases, leaving 15 bases of the junction unmatched. Germline CDR1 reads ENHRY; CDR2 reads SYGVKD. The CDR3 nucleotides are TGTGCCATCAGTGAGCCAACCGGGACTAGCGGGGGGCTATCCGGGGATACGCAGTATTTT. As protein: CAISEPTGTSGGLSGDTQYF.

The V gene is TRBV2, the J gene TRBJ2-1; tentatively, D is TRBD2 (6 bases). V dropped 6 bases and J dropped 3 bases, with 18 bases sitting between them. Germline V CDR1 and CDR2: SNHLY, FYNNEI. CDR3 length equals 16 residues. The chain's CDR3 is CASSQLAEPDYNEQFF. The CDR3 coding sequence is TGTGCCAGCAGCCAACTAGCTGAACCGGACTACAATGAGCAGTTCTTC.